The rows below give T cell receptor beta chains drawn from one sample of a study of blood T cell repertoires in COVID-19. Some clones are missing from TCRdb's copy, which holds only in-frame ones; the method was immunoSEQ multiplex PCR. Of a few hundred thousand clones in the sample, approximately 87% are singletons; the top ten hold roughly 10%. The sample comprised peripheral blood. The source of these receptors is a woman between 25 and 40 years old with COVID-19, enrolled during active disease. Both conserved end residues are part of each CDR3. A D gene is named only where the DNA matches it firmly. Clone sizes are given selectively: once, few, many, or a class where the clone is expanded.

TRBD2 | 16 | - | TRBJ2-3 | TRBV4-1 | CASSQVAGSSTDTQYF | TGCGCCAGCAGCCAGGTAGCGGGCTCTAGCACAGATACGCAGTATTTT
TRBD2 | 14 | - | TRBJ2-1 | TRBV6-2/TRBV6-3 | CASSAMGSGNEQFF | TGTGCCAGCAGTGCCATGGGTAGCGGGAATGAGCAGTTCTTC
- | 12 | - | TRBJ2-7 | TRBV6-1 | CASSESLYEQYF | TGTGCCAGCAGTGAAAGCCTCTACGAGCAGTACTTC
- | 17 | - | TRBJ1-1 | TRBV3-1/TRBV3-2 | CASSQGGGGYKSTEAFF | TGTGCCAGCAGCCAAGGTGGGGGCGGCTATAAGAGCACTGAAGCTTTCTTT
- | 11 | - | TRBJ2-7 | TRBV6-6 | CASSQGGEQYF | TGTGCCAGCAGCCAGGGGGGCGAGCAGTACTTC
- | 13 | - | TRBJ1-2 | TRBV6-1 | CASSEVSLYGYTF | TGTGCCAGCAGTGAAGTAAGCCTCTATGGCTACACCTTC
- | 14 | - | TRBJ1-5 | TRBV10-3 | CATQNSGGSQPQHF | TGTGCCACTCAGAATTCCGGGGGGAGTCAGCCCCAGCATTTT
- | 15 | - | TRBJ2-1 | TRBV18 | CASSSDSPSYNEQFF | TGTGCCAGCTCGTCGGACAGCCCCTCCTACAATGAGCAGTTCTTC
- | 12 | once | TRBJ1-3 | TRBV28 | CASSLVYDTIYF | TGTGCCAGCAGTTTGGTCTATGACACCATATATTTT
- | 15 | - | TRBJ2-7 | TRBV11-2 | CASSSPGPRGSEQYF | TGTGCCAGCAGCTCACCGGGACCCAGGGGCTCCGAGCAGTACTTC
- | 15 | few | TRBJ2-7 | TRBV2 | CASSLGHLGTYEQYF | TGTGCCAGCAGCCTGGGACACCTCGGAACCTACGAGCAGTACTTC
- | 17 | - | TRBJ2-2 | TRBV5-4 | CASSLAAGGLYTGELFF | TGTGCCAGCAGCTTGGCCGCTGGGGGGTTGTACACCGGGGAGCTGTTTTTT
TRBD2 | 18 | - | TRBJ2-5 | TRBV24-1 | CATSDPRGLAGPQETQYF | TGTGCCACCAGTGATCCTAGAGGACTAGCGGGCCCCCAAGAGACCCAGTACTTC
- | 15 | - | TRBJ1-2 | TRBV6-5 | CASSYSRGINYGYTF | TGTGCCAGCAGTTACTCGCGCGGAATAAACTATGGCTACACCTTC
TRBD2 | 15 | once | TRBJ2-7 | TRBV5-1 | CASSSGTSGIPEQYF | TGCGCCAGCAGCTCCGGGACTAGCGGGATCCCCGAGCAGTACTTC
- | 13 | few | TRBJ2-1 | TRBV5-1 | CASSSTMKNEQFF | TGCGCCAGCAGCTCAACAATGAAGAATGAGCAGTTCTTC
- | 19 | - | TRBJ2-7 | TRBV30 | CAWSVRGKIYKGDNYEQYF | TGTGCCTGGAGCGTCAGGGGAAAGATCTATAAGGGGGACAACTACGAGCAGTACTTC
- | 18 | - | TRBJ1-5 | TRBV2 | CASSDGRVALSLNQPQHF | TGTGCCAGCAGTGACGGCAGGGTGGCCCTTTCTCTCAATCAGCCCCAGCATTTT
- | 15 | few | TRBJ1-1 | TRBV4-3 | CASSQGRALNTEAFF | TGCGCCAGCAGCCAAGGCAGGGCCTTGAACACTGAAGCTTTCTTT
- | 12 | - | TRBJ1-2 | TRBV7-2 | CASSPGLYGYTF | TGTGCCAGCAGCCCAGGGCTCTATGGCTACACCTTC
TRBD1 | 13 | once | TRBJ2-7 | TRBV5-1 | CASSLTGGYEQYF | TGCGCCAGCAGCTTAACAGGGGGCTACGAGCAGTACTTC
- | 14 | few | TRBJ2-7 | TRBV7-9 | CASSLGQGTYEQYF | TGTGCCAGCAGCTTAGGCCAGGGAACCTACGAGCAGTACTTC
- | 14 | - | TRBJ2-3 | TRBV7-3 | CASSSLAGRGTQYF | TGTGCCAGCAGCTCCCTCGCGGGACGGGGTACGCAGTATTTT
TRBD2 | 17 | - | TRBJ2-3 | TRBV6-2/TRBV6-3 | CASSYGVWRESPDTQYF | TGTGCCAGCAGTTACGGTGTTTGGCGGGAGTCCCCAGATACGCAGTATTTT
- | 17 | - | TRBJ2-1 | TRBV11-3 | CASSLDLGGALPNEQFF | TGTGCCAGCAGCTTAGATCTAGGGGGGGCCCTCCCTAATGAGCAGTTCTTC
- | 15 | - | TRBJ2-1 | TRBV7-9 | CASSPRYQIYNEQFF | TGTGCCAGCAGCCCACGATATCAGATTTACAATGAGCAGTTCTTC